What follows are 18 T cell receptor beta chains derived from one specimen sequenced in a study of response to subunit inactivated influenza vaccine. TCRdb redid the calling of the RT-PCR reads with MiXCR, one entry per CDR3 protein. The repertoire consists of 650,000 to 700,000 distinct CDR3 sequences, with roughly 14% occurring once and the leading ten covering around 10%. Sequencing used PBMCs from blood, obtained 11 to 12 days after vaccination. Source of these receptors: a man over 45 who received an inactivated influenza vaccine.

This clonotype was counted at least ten times. This chain links TRBV12-3 or TRBV12-4 with TRBJ2-5; D may be TRBD1 or TRBD2 (5 bases each). The ends were cut back, 6 bases at V and 2 bases at J, with 13 bases in the middle. The CDR3 is 14 amino acids. Here the CDR3 reads CASSLGTTQETQYF. The CDR3 DNA reads as TGTGCCAGCAGCCTCGGGACCACGCAAGAGACCCAGTACTTC.

This chain uses TRBV20-1 with TRBJ2-3; D gene uncertain. Germline CDR1 is DFQATT and CDR2 is SNEGSKA (reference sequence). Trimming cost V 6 bases and J 4 bases, with 11 bases left between them. The length of the CDR3 is 12 residues. The CDR3 reads CSAIRGSDTQYF. CDR3 DNA: TGCAGTGCGATCCGTGGTTCAGATACGCAGTATTTT.

This chain links TRBV12-3 or TRBV12-4 with TRBJ2-7; D may be TRBD1 (5 bases). Trimming removed 6 bases at V and 2 bases at J, with 14 bases between. There are 14 residues in the CDR3. The CDR3 nucleotides are TGTGCCAGCAGGGACACCTTGGGAACCTACGAGCAGTACTTC. Translation: CASRDTLGTYEQYF.

This clonotype has more than one count but fewer than ten. This chain links TRBV5-6 with TRBJ2-1, with no clear D. The germline gives CDR1 SGHDT, CDR2 YYEEEE. The ends were cut back, 4 bases at V and 0 bases at J, with 14 bases in the middle. The CDR3 is 16 residues long. For the CDR3, the DNA is TGTGCCAGCAGCCGCTATGACATAAGCTCCTACAATGAGCAGTTCTTC. It is translated as CASSRYDISSYNEQFF. Full variable domain (outside the CDR3, taken from reference TRBV5-6 and TRBJ2-1): DAGVTQSPTHLIKTRGQQVTLRCSPKSGHDTVSWYQQALGQGPQFIFQYYEEEERQRGNFPDRFSGHQFPNYSSELNVNALLLGDSALYLCASSRYDISSYNEQFFGPGTRLTVL.

V is TRBV10-2 and J is TRBJ1-5; a weak D match, TRBD1 (5 bases). Trimming took off 10 bases at V and 5 bases at J, with 24 bases between the two ends. CDR1 is WSHSY and CDR2 is SAAADI in the germline V gene. CDR3 size: 16 residues. The CDR3 protein is CATDEGSGRVDQPQHF. CDR3 coding DNA: TGCGCCACCGACGAAGGTTCAGGCAGGGTGGATCAGCCCCAGCATTTT.

This clonotype was counted ten times or more. This chain connects TRBV24-1 to TRBJ2-1; D is unclear. V lost 6 bases, J lost 6 bases, and 8 bases lay in between. In germline, CDR1 is KGHDR, CDR2 SFDVKD. This CDR3 comprises 12 residues. Written as DNA, the CDR3 is TGTGCCACCAGTCGCGGAAGCAATGAGCAGTTCTTC. It codes for CATSRGSNEQFF.

This clonotype was recorded a few times. The rearrangement links TRBV7-3 to TRBJ2-2; D remains ambiguous. Germline V gene sequence: CDR1 SGHTA, CDR2 FQGTGA. The germline V and J ends were trimmed by 5 bases and 1 base, with 8 bases remaining between them. There are 14 residues in the CDR3. CDR3 sequence (DNA): TGTGCCAGCAGCCCCTTAGGGAACACCGGGGAGCTGTTTTTT. It is translated as CASSPLGNTGELFF.

The chain recombines TRBV5-1 with TRBJ2-5; 11 nucleotides match TRBD1. The V gene end was trimmed by 5 bases and the J gene end by 5 bases; junction bases not matched to a gene: 5. The CDR3 length is 14 residues. Germline CDR1 reads SGHRS; CDR2 reads YFSETQ. Here the CDR3 DNA reads TGCGCCAGCAGGGACAGGGGGCTTACGGAGACCCAGTACTTC. Amino acid sequence: CASRDRGLTETQYF.

This clonotype has more than one count but fewer than ten. The chain employs TRBV20-1 and TRBJ2-3; 8 bases match TRBD2. Germline V gene data show CDR1 as DFQATT and CDR2 as SNEGSKA (reference sequence). The CDR3 runs to 11 residues. For the CDR3, the DNA is TGCTTGACTAGCGCGACAGATACGCAGTATTTT. Protein: CLTSATDTQYF.

The V call is TRBV5-1, the J call TRBJ2-3; the match to TRBD2 covers 10 bases. This CDR3 is built from 16 residues. J was trimmed by 4 bases and V by 3 bases; bases with no gene match: 8. The germline V gene has CDR1 SGHRS and CDR2 YFSETQ. CDR3 protein: CASSYGSSGSADTQYF. The DNA for the CDR3 is TGCGCCAGCAGCTATGGGTCTAGCGGGAGCGCAGATACGCAGTATTTT.

The chain recombines TRBV7-2 with TRBJ2-7; no definite D call. Germline values: CDR1 SGHTA, CDR2 FQGNSA. The V end was cut by 4 bases, the J end by 4 bases, with 5 bases between. This CDR3 region has 11 residues. The CDR3 reads CASSWDYEQYF. CDR3 bases: TGTGCCAGCAGCTGGGATTACGAGCAGTACTTC.

J is TRBJ2-1 and V is TRBV12-3 or TRBV12-4, with D possibly being TRBD1 (6 bases). CDR3 length: 14 residues. Trimming took off 6 bases at V and 6 bases at J, with 15 bases between the two ends. As DNA, the CDR3 is TGTGCCAGCAGCCTACAGGGTAGAGGCAATGAGCAGTTCTTC. Translation: CASSLQGRGNEQFF.

The rearrangement joins TRBV5-4 to TRBJ2-7; 9 nucleotides line up with TRBD2. This CDR3 is 16 amino acids long. Trimming cost V 4 bases and J 3 bases; bases outside gene matches: 11. Germline V gene lookup returns CDR1 SGHNT and CDR2 YYREEE (reference sequence). DNA of the CDR3: TGTGCCAGCAGCCGACGGGGTAGCGGGAGCTTCTACGAGCAGTACTTC. It translates to CASSRRGSGSFYEQYF.

The chain uses TRBV5-4 and TRBJ2-6; perhaps TRBD2 as D (5 bases). This CDR3 region has 16 residues. CDR1 is SGHNT and CDR2 is YYREEE in the germline V gene (reference sequence). Trimming stripped 4 bases from V and 0 bases from J, with 11 bases between. CDR3 DNA: TGTGCCAGCAGCCTACTAGTCAGCTCTGGGGCCAACGTCCTGACTTTC. Protein sequence: CASSLLVSSGANVLTF.

This clonotype was detected a few times. V gene TRBV10-3 combines with J gene TRBJ2-1; 8 nucleotides line up with TRBD2. Germline V CDR1 and CDR2: ENHRY, SYGVKD. The length of the CDR3 is 14 residues. J was trimmed by 9 bases and V by 9 bases; bases with no gene match: 13. The CDR3 sequence is CAMGEGLEGGEQFF. In DNA, the CDR3 is TGTGCCATGGGTGAGGGACTAGAAGGCGGTGAGCAGTTCTTC.

This clonotype was detected only a few times. This chain uses TRBV29-1 with TRBJ2-2, with D perhaps TRBD1 or TRBD2 (5 bases each). Germline V gene data show CDR1 as SQVTM and CDR2 as ANQGSEA. This CDR3 comprises 14 residues. V lost 7 bases and J 2 bases, leaving 14 bases between the germline ends. The CDR3 spells CSALLGENTGELFF. The DNA for the CDR3 is TGCAGCGCCCTTCTGGGGGAAAACACCGGGGAGCTGTTTTTT.

This clonotype has at least ten counts. The V call is TRBV15, the J call TRBJ2-1; 8 bases align to TRBD1. CDR1 and CDR2 from the germline V gene are LNHNV and YYDKDF (reference sequence). J lost 9 bases, V lost 5 bases, and 12 bases had no gene match. The CDR3 contains 15 residues. The CDR3 bases are TGTGCCACCAGCGCCAGACAGGGGTCCGGCGTTGAGCAGTTCTTC. This sequence encodes CATSARQGSGVEQFF. Complete variable domain (other parts from reference TRBV15 and TRBJ2-1): DAMVIQNPRYQVTQFGKPVTLSCSQTLNHNVMYWYQQKSSQAPKLLFHYYDKDFNNEADTPDNFQSRRPNTSFCFLDIRSPGLGDTAMYLCATSARQGSGVEQFFGPGTRLTVL.

This clonotype was detected a few times. The chain couples TRBV6-5 to TRBJ1-1; 10 bases map to TRBD1. The CDR3 has 14 residues. The ends lost 6 bases at V and 5 bases at J; junction bases unmatched: 6. Looked up from germline, CDR1 is MNHEY and CDR2 is SVGAGI. CDR3 sequence reads: CASSYGQGVTEAFF. The CDR3 nucleotides read TGTGCCAGCAGCTATGGACAGGGGGTTACTGAAGCTTTCTTT.